The clone carrying this T cell receptor (beta chain) was detected only a few times. The antigen remains undetermined. The data belong to a study of beta chain features in type 1 diabetes. Reverse transcription of all isolated RNA meant that expressed TCRB transcripts were sequenced. Read counts averaged around 3.6 million for samples of naive, central memory and regulatory T cells. The assay was immunoSEQ multiplex PCR, and TCRdb's table has in-frame clones only and misses some. The data hold 25,000 to 30,000 clones, with approximately 55% observed a single time. The single heparinised draw taken from each donor contained around 110 mL of blood on average. Sorted cells reached over 95% purity in every population. In germline, CDR1 is SGHTA, CDR2 FQGNSA. Trimming left V 6 bases short and J 6 bases short, with 18 bases between. The CDR3 contains 15 residues. Study-wide results and caveats: In all four CD4+ subsets, TCRB CDR3 length was significantly, moderately reduced in type 1 diabetes.

This rearrangement joins TRBV7-2 to TRBJ1-5; TRBD1 is a possible D gene (5 bases). Input material: Tregs from blood. The clonotype was recovered from a woman in her late teens or twenties with type 1 diabetes. The CDR3 reads CASSPFSVGGQPQHF. CDR3 nucleotide sequence: TGTGCCAGCAGTCCTTTTTCGGTGGGGGGTCAGCCCCAGCATTTT.